This T cell receptor beta chain was retrieved from a study of blood T cell repertoires in COVID-19. The CDR3 consists of 12 residues. The ends were cut back, 5 bases at V and 2 bases at J, with 5 bases in the middle. Germline CDR1 SNHLY, CDR2 FYNNEI. Using immunoSEQ multiplex PCR, the repertoire was profiled, and TCRdb retains in-frame clones only, with some absent. The table shows approximately 330,000 clones, with approximately 88% occurring only once. This TCR derives from a young man with COVID-19, enrolled during active disease. The J gene is TRBJ2-3, the V gene TRBV2; D uncertain. Source material: peripheral blood. CDR3 protein: CASSPYTDTQYF. DNA for the CDR3: TGTGCCAGCAGTCCTTACACAGATACGCAGTATTTT.